The source of this T cell receptor (beta chain) is a study of cytotoxic CD8 clonotypes in ibrutinib-treated CLL. For the study at large: The response samples were taken once patients had been treated for a median of approximately twelve months, range 6 to 36.

Remarks on this clone: Its target is not known.

Depths of 1 in 200,000 to 1 in 1 million T cells were the sequencing target. Sequencing used immunoSEQ multiplex PCR; TCRdb keeps in-frame clones, though not all of them. Counted here are more than 200,000 clones, around 75% occurring once; the ten biggest clones make up 5.5% to 7%. The CDR3 sequence is 16 residues long. Unmatched junction bases numbered 5, after V lost 0 bases and J lost 1 base. Per germline, CDR1 SGHKS and CDR2 YYEKEE (reference sequence). Study results and caveats: Private clonotypes, not public ones, expanded at ibrutinib response. Clonality at baseline surpassed age-matched healthy donors and tracked circulating CD8+ T-cell counts.

The receptor was derived from a human donor with chronic lymphocytic leukemia. The sample consisted of PBMCs, taken after 12 months of ibrutinib treatment. The chain recombines TRBV5-5 with TRBJ2-3; 7 bases match TRBD1. CDR3 sequence reads: CASSLDTGVGTDTQYF. The CDR3 DNA reads as TGTGCCAGCAGCTTGGATACAGGGGTGGGCACAGATACGCAGTATTTT.